A single sample is the source of the 25 T cell receptor beta chains below, sequenced in a study of T cell changes during pregnancy in multiple sclerosis. Some clones are missing from TCRdb's copy, which holds only in-frame ones; the method was immunoSEQ multiplex PCR. The sample has tens of thousands of clones; approximately 92% are singletons. The sample consisted of CD4+ T cells from peripheral blood mononuclear cells, taken in the first trimester of pregnancy. The receptors were sampled from a female donor with multiple sclerosis, enrolled in a pregnancy study.

The chain combines TRBV2 with TRBJ2-7; D is possibly TRBD1 (6 bases). Germline values: CDR1 SNHLY, CDR2 FYNNEI. There are 13 residues in the CDR3. V lost 4 bases, J lost 7 bases, and 14 bases lay in between. The chain's CDR3 is CASSGSWQGEQYF. The CDR3 DNA follows: TGTGCCAGCAGTGGGTCTTGGCAGGGGGAGCAGTACTTC.

This chain links TRBV9 with TRBJ2-2; tentatively, D is TRBD2 (5 bases). V was shortened by 4 bases and J by 7 bases, with 17 bases between the two germline ends. This CDR3 has 15 amino acids. Germline V gene sequence: CDR1 SGDLS, CDR2 YYNGEE. The CDR3 loop is CASSRRSAAGGELFF. The DNA for the CDR3 is TGTGCCAGCAGCCGTAGGTCCGCCGCGGGCGGGGAGCTGTTTTTT.

As regards this clone: The sample contains more than one DNA sequence encoding this CDR3. The chain couples TRBV4-1 to TRBJ2-3; 9 bases line up with TRBD2. V trimming: 1 base; J trimming: 1 base; junction bases outside the gene matches: 6. This CDR3 has 17 amino acids. CDR1 MGHRA and CDR2 YSYEKL come from the germline V gene. The CDR3: CASSQGGAGGGTDTQYF. The CDR3 DNA reads TGCGCCAGCAGCCAAGGAGGAGCGGGGGGAGGCACAGATACGCAGTATTTT.

This sequence joins TRBV27 and TRBJ1-1; weak D call: TRBD1 (5 bases). CDR1 is MNHEY, CDR2 SMNVEV, per germline (reference sequence). This CDR3 is built from 13 residues. V lost 7 bases and J lost 4, with 13 bases in between. The CDR3 region has the DNA TGTGCCAGCAATCGGGGGGAGGGCACTGAAGCTTTCTTT. Translated: CASNRGEGTEAFF.

The rearrangement links TRBV5-5 to TRBJ1-2; no clear D gene. The CDR3 has 13 amino acids. Germline lookup yields CDR1 SGHKS and CDR2 YYEKEE (reference sequence). Trimming pared 5 bases from V and 4 bases from J, leaving 12 bases between. In DNA, the CDR3 is TGTGCCAGCAGTTCGAGGGTGAGCTATGGCTACACCTTC. It codes for CASSSRVSYGYTF. Drawing the rest from reference TRBV5-5 and TRBJ1-2, the complete variable domain is DAGVTQSPTHLIKTRGQQVTLRCSPISGHKSVSWYQQVLGQGPQFIFQYYEKEERGRGNFPDRFSARQFPNYSSELNVNALLLGDSALYLCASSSRVSYGYTFGSGTRLTVV.

J is TRBJ1-4 and V is TRBV2, with 7 bases aligning to TRBD1. The trim removed 6 bases at V and 4 bases at J, leaving 5 bases unmatched. This CDR3 is built from 14 residues. The germline gives CDR1 SNHLY, CDR2 FYNNEI. DNA for the CDR3: TGTGCCAGCAGCGACAGGGACATTAATGAAAAACTGTTTTTT. Its protein product is CASSDRDINEKLFF.

This chain joins TRBV5-5 and TRBJ1-3; D unresolved. CDR3 length: 14 amino acids. V gave up 6 bases and J gave up 9 bases, with 19 bases separating them. In germline, CDR1 is SGHKS, CDR2 YYEKEE (reference sequence). CDR3 DNA: TGTGCCAGCAAGGGAGTTGGTGGGTCTGGCACCATATATTTT. This translates into CASKGVGGSGTIYF.

This rearrangement joins TRBV7-2 to TRBJ2-3; 10 bases align to TRBD2. Germline lookup yields CDR1 SGHTA and CDR2 FQGNSA. The length of the CDR3 is 17 residues. Germline trimming cut 0 bases from V and 6 bases from J; bases unmatched to any gene: 9. The CDR3 DNA reads as TGTGCCAGCAGCTTAGCCCCCCCAGCGGGGGGGCAGGATACGCAGTATTTT. This codes for CASSLAPPAGGQDTQYF. Looking up the rest from reference TRBV7-2 and TRBJ2-3 gives the full variable domain: GAGVSQSPSNKVTEKGKDVELRCDPISGHTALYWYRQSLGQGLEFLIYFQGNSAPDKSGLPSDRFSAERTGGSVSTLTIQRTQQEDSAVYLCASSLAPPAGGQDTQYFGPGTRLTVL.

V and J are TRBV9 and TRBJ2-5; a weak D match, TRBD2 (6 bases). Looked up from germline, CDR1 is SGDLS and CDR2 is YYNGEE. The CDR3 contains 14 residues. V shed 1 base and J shed 5 bases, with 12 bases lying between them. The chain's CDR3 is CASSVSGVGETQYF. Written as DNA, the CDR3 is TGTGCCAGCAGCGTATCGGGGGTTGGGGAGACCCAGTACTTC.

The genes are TRBV7-9 and TRBJ1-3; D possibly corresponds to TRBD1 (5 bases). CDR3 length equals 15 residues. Between the trimmed V and J ends, which lost 3 bases and 4 bases, there was a span of 13 bases. Germline CDR1 and CDR2: SEHNR and FQNEAQ (reference sequence). CDR3 nucleotide sequence: TGTGCCAGCAGCTTTACTCAAGGGGCCGGAAACACCATATATTTT. Translated, it gives CASSFTQGAGNTIYF. Using reference TRBV7-9 and TRBJ1-3 for the parts outside the CDR3, the full variable domain is DTGVSQNPRHKITKRGQNVTFRCDPISEHNRLYWYRQTLGQGPEFLTYFQNEAQLEKSRLLSDRFSAERPKGSFSTLEIQRTEQGDSAMYLCASSFTQGAGNTIYFGEGSWLTVV.

The J gene is TRBJ1-1, the V gene TRBV9; unclear D gene. From germline, CDR1 is SGDLS and CDR2 YYNGEE. Trimming stripped 4 bases from V and 0 bases from J, with 13 bases between. The CDR3 is 15 amino acids. DNA for the CDR3: TGTGCCAGCAGCCCCCGTCTTGGCTTGAACACTGAAGCTTTCTTT. Residues: CASSPRLGLNTEAFF.

The rearrangement links TRBV7-9 to TRBJ2-5; 9 bases map to TRBD1. V dropped 5 bases and J dropped 3; count of bases not matched to a gene: 7. This CDR3 spans 15 amino acids. CDR1 and CDR2 from the germline V gene are SEHNR and FQNEAQ (reference sequence). The CDR3 is CASSINTGGEETQYF. As DNA, the CDR3 is TGTGCCAGCAGCATAAATACAGGGGGCGAAGAGACCCAGTACTTC. The whole variable domain, filled in from reference TRBV7-9 and TRBJ2-5, reads DTGVSQNPRHKITKRGQNVTFRCDPISEHNRLYWYRQTLGQGPEFLTYFQNEAQLEKSRLLSDRFSAERPKGSFSTLEIQRTEQGDSAMYLCASSINTGGEETQYFGPGTRLLVL.

The rearrangement joins TRBV7-2 to TRBJ2-7; 8 positions match TRBD2. Unmatched junction bases numbered 7, after V lost 1 base and J lost 2 bases. The germline gives CDR1 SGHTA, CDR2 FQGNSA. The CDR3 contains 16 residues. CDR3 nucleotide sequence: TGTGCCAGCAGCTTAGGAGGCCGGCGGGGGGCCTACGAGCAGTACTTC. The encoded protein is CASSLGGRRGAYEQYF.

The chain links TRBV10-2 to TRBJ1-5; D possibly corresponds to TRBD1 (5 bases). The CDR3 runs 15 residues. V was shortened by 3 bases and J by 3 bases, with 12 bases between the two germline ends. Germline CDR1 is WSHSY and CDR2 is SAAADI. In DNA, the CDR3 is TGCGCCAGCAGTGAACGGCAGGGCTACAATCAGCCCCAGCATTTT. It specifies CASSERQGYNQPQHF.

The chain couples TRBV4-2 to TRBJ1-4; 8 bases agree with TRBD1. CDR1 is LGHNA, CDR2 YNFKEQ, per germline. V trimming: 4 bases; J trimming: 8 bases; junction bases outside the gene matches: 9. The CDR3 loop spans 15 amino acids. The CDR3 nucleotides read TGTGCCAGCAGCCGGACCGGACAGGGTGGGGAAAAACTGTTTTTT. Protein product: CASSRTGQGGEKLFF.

This clone was detected once. The rearrangement links TRBV18 to TRBJ1-1; no firm D call. Germline loops: CDR1 KGHSH, CDR2 LQKENI. The CDR3 extends over 12 amino acids. V was cut by 3 bases and J by 0 bases, with 2 bases left in between. This chain's CDR3 is CASSPMNTEAFF. In DNA form, the CDR3 reads TGTGCCAGCTCACCCATGAACACTGAAGCTTTCTTT.

The count of this clone is one. This chain connects TRBV10-3 to TRBJ1-6, with no clear D. The ends were cut back, 6 bases at V and 8 bases at J, with 11 bases in the middle. CDR3 length: 13 residues. CDR1 and CDR2 from the germline V gene are ENHRY and SYGVKD. The CDR3 DNA follows: TGTGCCATCAGAAGTGATCAGGATTCACCCCTCCACTTT. This codes for CAIRSDQDSPLHF.

This clone is a singleton in its sample. The chain uses TRBV6-5 and TRBJ2-3; 7 bases fit TRBD1. Trimming took 4 bases from V and 4 from J; bases not matched to a gene: 5. The CDR3 runs 14 residues. Germline V gene sequence: CDR1 MNHEY, CDR2 SVGAGI. DNA of the CDR3: TGTGCCAGCAGTTTGACAGGGTTCGCAGATACGCAGTATTTT. Translated: CASSLTGFADTQYF.

This chain links TRBV4-1 with TRBJ1-2; D is possibly TRBD1 (5 bases). V was pared by 1 base and J by 4 bases, with 13 bases between. There are 15 residues in the CDR3. Germline V gene sequence: CDR1 MGHRA, CDR2 YSYEKL. The DNA of the CDR3 is TGCGCCAGCAGCCAAGTATTCAGGGAGGCCTATGGCTACACCTTC. It encodes CASSQVFREAYGYTF.

This chain's CDR3 is CAISGGGGGAKSPLHF. The CDR3 coding sequence is TGTGCCATCAGCGGAGGTGGAGGGGGCGCGAAATCACCCCTCCACTTT. The chain combines TRBV10-3 with TRBJ1-6; 7 bases match TRBD1. This CDR3 contains 16 residues. The V gene end was trimmed by 6 bases and the J gene end by 10 bases; junction bases not matched to a gene: 15. Germline V CDR1 and CDR2: ENHRY, SYGVKD.

The V call is TRBV7-3, the J call TRBJ2-1, with TRBD2 identical over 7 bases. Germline values: CDR1 SGHTA, CDR2 FQGTGA. Germline trimming cut 1 base from V and 16 bases from J; bases unmatched to any gene: 10. CDR3 length equals 13 residues. The CDR3 loop reads CASSLILASGHFF. Here the CDR3 DNA reads TGTGCCAGCAGCTTAATCTTGGCTAGCGGCCATTTCTTC.

The chain employs TRBV11-2 and TRBJ1-1, with a possible D match to TRBD1 (6 bases). V was trimmed by 5 bases and J by 1 base, leaving 8 bases between them. CDR1 is SGHAT, CDR2 FQNNGV, per germline. CDR3 length: 13 amino acids. The DNA for the CDR3 is TGTGCCAGCAGCGGACAGCAGAACACTGAAGCTTTCTTT. Its translation is CASSGQQNTEAFF.

This chain connects TRBV28 to TRBJ1-2; 12 bases match TRBD1. The CDR3 is made up of 17 amino acids. The V and J ends lost 3 bases and 7 bases, in that order; junction bases with no gene match: 12. Germline CDR1 reads MDHEN; CDR2 reads SYDVKM. The CDR3 region is CASSLAGTGGVLGGYTF. For the CDR3, the DNA is TGTGCCAGCAGTTTGGCGGGGACAGGGGGCGTGCTGGGTGGCTACACCTTC.

The V gene is TRBV27, the J gene TRBJ2-3; 10 bases align to TRBD2. Germline CDR1 reads MNHEY; CDR2 reads SMNVEV (reference sequence). The V gene end was trimmed by 10 bases and the J gene end by 5 bases; junction bases not matched to a gene: 12. The CDR3 runs to 15 residues. CDR3 coding DNA: TGTGCCACGCAGAGAACTAGCGGGGTTGTAGATACGCAGTATTTT. This codes for CATQRTSGVVDTQYF.

J is TRBJ2-2 and V is TRBV6-1; weak D call: TRBD2 (7 bases). V was clipped by 7 bases and J by 6 bases, with 18 bases between them. This CDR3 comprises 15 residues. Looked up from germline, CDR1 is MNHNS and CDR2 is SASEGT. CDR3 nucleotides: TGTGCCAGCACCCAAAGGGGGGAGGGTGCCGGGGAGCTGTTTTTT. Translated: CASTQRGEGAGELFF.